The present T cell receptor beta chain was sequenced within a study of early T cells in non-severe SARS-CoV-2 infection. TCRdb reanalysed the 5' RACE reads using MiXCR and keeps one entry per CDR3 protein. The sample lists about 75,000 distinct CDR3 sequences, over 9% occurring once. The table lists this clonotype with many counts. In germline, CDR1 is MDHEN, CDR2 SYDVKM. The CDR3 covers 15 residues. V was pared by 5 bases and J by 2 bases, with 15 bases between. The specimen comprised whole blood, sampled at baseline. The clonotype was recovered from an adult who was a healthcare worker with PCR-confirmed SARS-CoV-2 infection or an uninfected control (not recorded which). This chain links TRBV28 with TRBJ1-1; tentatively, D is TRBD1 (5 bases). CDR3 nucleotide sequence: TGTGCCAGCAGTCGACCCGACAGCTACAACACTGAAGCTTTCTTT. It specifies CASSRPDSYNTEAFF.